There are a few counts of the clone carrying this TCR beta chain. Its specificity is not known. CDR3 length: 15 residues. The trim removed 9 bases at V and 5 bases at J, leaving 13 bases unmatched. Germline loops: CDR1 SGHNT, CDR2 YYREEE (reference sequence). The repertoire was sequenced with immunoSEQ multiplex PCR; TCRdb's copy has only in-frame clones and lacks some. The sample carries around 61,000 clones, 70% to 90% recorded once. The data belong to a study of Tregs in tolerant kidney transplant recipients. The study's findings and limits: In tolerant patients, donor-specific Tregs outgrew total Tregs, suggesting antigen-driven expansion. Changing PCR primers prevented nucleotide comparison between some patients' samples.

Mixed chimerism was transient after nonmyeloablative marrow transplants from related graft donors. Thawed PBMCs were FACS-sorted into unstimulated CD4+CD25+CD127- regulatory T cells, CD4+CD25- non-regulatory cells, CD4 and CD8 cells. The V and J genes are TRBV5-4 and TRBJ1-1; 10 nucleotides align to TRBD1. The receptor comes from a human patient who received a combined kidney and bone marrow transplant. Some T cells may have originated in the graft donor. The specimen was CD4+ T cells from blood (PBMCs), collected 6 months after the transplant. The CDR3 bases are TGTGCCACCTTAGCCTTAGGGACAGGGGAAACTGAAGCTTTCTTT. It codes for CATLALGTGETEAFF.